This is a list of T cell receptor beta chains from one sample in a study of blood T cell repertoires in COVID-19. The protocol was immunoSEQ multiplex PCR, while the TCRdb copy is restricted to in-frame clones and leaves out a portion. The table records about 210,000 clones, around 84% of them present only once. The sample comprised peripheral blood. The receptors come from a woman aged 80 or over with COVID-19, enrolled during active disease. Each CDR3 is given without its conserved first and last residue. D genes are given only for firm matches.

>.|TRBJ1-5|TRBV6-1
ASSAGGGSLDQPQH
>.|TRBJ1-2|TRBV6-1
ASSEVTVNGYT
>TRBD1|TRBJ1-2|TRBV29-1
SAGTGGTYGYT
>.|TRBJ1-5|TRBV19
ASSNTGSNQPQH
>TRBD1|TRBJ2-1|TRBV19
ASSHGTGVSTSYNEQF
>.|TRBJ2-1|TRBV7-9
ASSLAIGGNEQF
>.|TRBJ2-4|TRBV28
ASLGDQVRIQY
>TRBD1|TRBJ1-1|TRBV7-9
ASSPGQENTEAF
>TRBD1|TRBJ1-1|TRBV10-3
AISRDRGETEAF
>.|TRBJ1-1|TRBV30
AWSRDTEAF
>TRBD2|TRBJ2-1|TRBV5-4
ASSSPLKRGGSNEQF
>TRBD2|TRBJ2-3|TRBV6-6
ASSRGQKDSGGALEY
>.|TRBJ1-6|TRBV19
ASSESAGEHNSPLH
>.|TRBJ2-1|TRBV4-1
ASSQGGVFYEQF
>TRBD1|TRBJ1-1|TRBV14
ASSQEADRGGEAF
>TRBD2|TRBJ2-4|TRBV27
ASSLNPAGGPLNIQY
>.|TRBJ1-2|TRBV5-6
ASRYELSYGYT
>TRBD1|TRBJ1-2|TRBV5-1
ASSPPDRGLNYGYT
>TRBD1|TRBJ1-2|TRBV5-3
ARSRRGTDNYGYT